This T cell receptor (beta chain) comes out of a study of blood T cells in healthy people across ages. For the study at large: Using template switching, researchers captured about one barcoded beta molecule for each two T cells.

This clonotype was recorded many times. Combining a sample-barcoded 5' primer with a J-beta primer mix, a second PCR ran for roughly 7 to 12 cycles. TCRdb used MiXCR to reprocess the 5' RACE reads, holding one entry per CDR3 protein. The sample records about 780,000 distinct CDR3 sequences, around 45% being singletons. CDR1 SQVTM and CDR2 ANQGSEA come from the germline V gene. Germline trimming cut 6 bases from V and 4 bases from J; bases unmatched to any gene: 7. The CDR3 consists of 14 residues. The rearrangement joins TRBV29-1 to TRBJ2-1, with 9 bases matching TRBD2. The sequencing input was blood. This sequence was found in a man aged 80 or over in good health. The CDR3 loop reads CSVIAGDLYNEQFF. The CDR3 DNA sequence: TGCAGCGTCATAGCGGGAGACTTGTACAATGAGCAGTTCTTC.